This is a list of T cell receptor beta chains from one sample in a study of regulatory T cells in long-lasting Graves disease. TCRdb reprocessed the multiplex PCR reads with MiXCR, giving one entry per CDR3 protein. This sample carries some 230,000 distinct CDR3 sequences, around 16% of them seen once, and the ten largest clones take around 21%. This sample comprised peripheral blood mononuclear cells (PBMCs), obtained at new diagnosis, from a patient treated with antithyroid drugs. The receptors here all came from a female donor with Graves disease. Each CDR3 is given without its conserved first and last residue.

J gene | V gene | CDR3 protein
TRBJ1-1 | TRBV4-3 | ASSQGADLNTEAF
TRBJ2-3 | TRBV28 | ARGQGAEAGASDTQY
TRBJ2-1 | TRBV4-3 | ASSQEWDPGDEQF
TRBJ2-7 | TRBV5-1 | ASSSGGLTYEQY
TRBJ1-6 | TRBV30 | AWDVSYSPLH
TRBJ2-1 | TRBV2 | ASSEDGAGRRTGF
TRBJ1-1 | TRBV15 | ATRRGMVNTEAF
TRBJ1-2 | TRBV6-5 | ASSYSAGSRGYGYT
TRBJ1-2 | TRBV20-1 | SASGGGRGGYT
TRBJ2-3 | TRBV2 | ASSGGTDTQY
TRBJ2-7 | TRBV7-8 | ASSPRGRGLTYEQY
TRBJ1-1 | TRBV2 | ASTAGQGPTEAF
TRBJ2-5 | TRBV4-3 | ASSQLWTQQETQY
TRBJ2-3 | TRBV2 | ASSDTSGITDTQY
TRBJ2-1 | TRBV2 | ARDTSGRAYNEQF
TRBJ1-2 | TRBV5-4 | ASSPETGGYT
TRBJ2-5 | TRBV11-2 | ASSHRDSGTQY